The clone carrying this T cell receptor beta chain was seen only a few times. Its antigen is as yet unknown. The sample is drawn from a study of early T cells in non-severe SARS-CoV-2 infection. Study-wide findings and caveats: The matching step, a VDJdb search, favored anti-spike CD8 responses and missed private and CD4 specificities.

A single record per CDR3 protein comes from TCRdb applying MiXCR to the 5' RACE reads. Of roughly 43,000 distinct CDR3 sequences detected, around 23% appear once; the ten largest clones hold about 4.7%. This CDR3 comprises 14 residues. Germline lookup yields CDR1 MRHNA and CDR2 SNTAGT. The V end was cut by 3 bases, the J end by 9 bases, with 14 bases between. The sequence was obtained from an adult who was a healthcare worker with PCR-confirmed SARS-CoV-2 infection or an uninfected control (not recorded which). This chain joins TRBV6-4 and TRBJ2-2, with D perhaps matching TRBD1 (6 bases). Sequencing used whole blood, obtained at baseline. The CDR3 loop is CASSELQGSRELFF. In nucleotides, the CDR3 is TGTGCCAGCAGTGAGCTACAGGGCAGCCGGGAGCTGTTTTTT.